This is a list of T cell receptor beta chains from one sample in a study of cytomegalovirus exposure and HLA in healthy donors. Profiling relied on immunoSEQ multiplex PCR, and the TCRdb table lists in-frame clones only, not all of them. The data hold 170,000 or so clones, with roughly 83% observed a single time. Sample: PBMCs. These receptors all stem from a boy younger than 10 in good health and CMV-seronegative. The CDR3 runs from the conserved cysteine through the conserved F or W. The size field is filled for only some rows; it gives once, few, many or a size class.

v_call clone_size cdr3_aa
TRBV30 NA CAWTRGQVRHEKLFF
TRBV4-1 NA CASSQSQSQETQYF
TRBV11-3 once CASSRSSGTDTQYF
TRBV10-2 once CASTERTSRETQYF
TRBV6-1 NA CATLLLAGVGDTQYF
TRBV6-6 NA CASSYLDSSNQPQHF
TRBV5-1 NA CASSLGGPSNQPQHF
TRBV7-9 NA CASSTHQMPRIEQYF
TRBV5-1 NA CASSGGTGVLEKLFF
TRBV6-5 NA CASSYLDSTYEQYF
TRBV28 NA CASRPPNRNEKLFF
TRBV11-2 NA CASSLERGEKLFF
TRBV11-3 NA CASSLDRLGLMNTGELFF
TRBV5-1 once CASYPPGTGGTDTQYF
TRBV5-1 NA CASSLGDRGLNQPQHF
TRBV6-6 NA CASSFFRLAETYEQYF
TRBV6-5 NA CASSPGTGEIYEQYF
TRBV11-1 NA CASRLDGLSSYEQYF
TRBV5-6 NA CASSFWQVRVEQYF
TRBV7-9 NA CASSHLGLELGTGELFF
TRBV6-5 once CASSYSTSSYNSPLHF
TRBV5-4 NA CASSFSGRGSETQYF
TRBV7-8 NA CASSRLRSSYEQYF
TRBV6-6 NA CASSYEEQETQYF
TRBV6-1 once CASSDLRTSGFTDTQYF
TRBV5-4 NA CASSLVGTGDEKLFF
TRBV20-1 NA CSASIVNEQFF
TRBV19 once CASSIDGDTGELFF
TRBV28 NA CAAGNGGYSNQPQHF
TRBV19 NA CASAQVLQPQHF
TRBV4-1 NA CASSPEIPLIDTQYF
TRBV7-9 NA CASSSTLASSGELFF
TRBV5-1 NA CASSPGDRGTYNEQFF
TRBV7-6 NA CASSLVEFSYNEQFF
TRBV28 few CASSPGGADTQYF
TRBV28 NA CASSLLAGGYEQYF
TRBV6-1 NA CASSPSDRLYGYTF
TRBV2 few CASRVGDRGNQPQHF
TRBV5-1 NA CASSYGSNEQFF
TRBV10-3 NA CAISNLGLSTNEQFF
TRBV21-1 NA CASSGPFSASGRGNEQFF
TRBV27 NA CASSLAGGPTETQYF
TRBV30 NA CAWRQGAYYGYTF
TRBV18 NA CASSPGARNTIYF
TRBV29-1 NA CSVGDGAYEQYF
TRBV7-9 NA CASSQTTTGRRYEQYF
TRBV4-1 NA CASSGGQGAFGGELFF
TRBV2 NA CASRDRVHGYTF
TRBV5-8 NA CASSWGHNYEQYF
TRBV28 once CASSIGLGGEQYF